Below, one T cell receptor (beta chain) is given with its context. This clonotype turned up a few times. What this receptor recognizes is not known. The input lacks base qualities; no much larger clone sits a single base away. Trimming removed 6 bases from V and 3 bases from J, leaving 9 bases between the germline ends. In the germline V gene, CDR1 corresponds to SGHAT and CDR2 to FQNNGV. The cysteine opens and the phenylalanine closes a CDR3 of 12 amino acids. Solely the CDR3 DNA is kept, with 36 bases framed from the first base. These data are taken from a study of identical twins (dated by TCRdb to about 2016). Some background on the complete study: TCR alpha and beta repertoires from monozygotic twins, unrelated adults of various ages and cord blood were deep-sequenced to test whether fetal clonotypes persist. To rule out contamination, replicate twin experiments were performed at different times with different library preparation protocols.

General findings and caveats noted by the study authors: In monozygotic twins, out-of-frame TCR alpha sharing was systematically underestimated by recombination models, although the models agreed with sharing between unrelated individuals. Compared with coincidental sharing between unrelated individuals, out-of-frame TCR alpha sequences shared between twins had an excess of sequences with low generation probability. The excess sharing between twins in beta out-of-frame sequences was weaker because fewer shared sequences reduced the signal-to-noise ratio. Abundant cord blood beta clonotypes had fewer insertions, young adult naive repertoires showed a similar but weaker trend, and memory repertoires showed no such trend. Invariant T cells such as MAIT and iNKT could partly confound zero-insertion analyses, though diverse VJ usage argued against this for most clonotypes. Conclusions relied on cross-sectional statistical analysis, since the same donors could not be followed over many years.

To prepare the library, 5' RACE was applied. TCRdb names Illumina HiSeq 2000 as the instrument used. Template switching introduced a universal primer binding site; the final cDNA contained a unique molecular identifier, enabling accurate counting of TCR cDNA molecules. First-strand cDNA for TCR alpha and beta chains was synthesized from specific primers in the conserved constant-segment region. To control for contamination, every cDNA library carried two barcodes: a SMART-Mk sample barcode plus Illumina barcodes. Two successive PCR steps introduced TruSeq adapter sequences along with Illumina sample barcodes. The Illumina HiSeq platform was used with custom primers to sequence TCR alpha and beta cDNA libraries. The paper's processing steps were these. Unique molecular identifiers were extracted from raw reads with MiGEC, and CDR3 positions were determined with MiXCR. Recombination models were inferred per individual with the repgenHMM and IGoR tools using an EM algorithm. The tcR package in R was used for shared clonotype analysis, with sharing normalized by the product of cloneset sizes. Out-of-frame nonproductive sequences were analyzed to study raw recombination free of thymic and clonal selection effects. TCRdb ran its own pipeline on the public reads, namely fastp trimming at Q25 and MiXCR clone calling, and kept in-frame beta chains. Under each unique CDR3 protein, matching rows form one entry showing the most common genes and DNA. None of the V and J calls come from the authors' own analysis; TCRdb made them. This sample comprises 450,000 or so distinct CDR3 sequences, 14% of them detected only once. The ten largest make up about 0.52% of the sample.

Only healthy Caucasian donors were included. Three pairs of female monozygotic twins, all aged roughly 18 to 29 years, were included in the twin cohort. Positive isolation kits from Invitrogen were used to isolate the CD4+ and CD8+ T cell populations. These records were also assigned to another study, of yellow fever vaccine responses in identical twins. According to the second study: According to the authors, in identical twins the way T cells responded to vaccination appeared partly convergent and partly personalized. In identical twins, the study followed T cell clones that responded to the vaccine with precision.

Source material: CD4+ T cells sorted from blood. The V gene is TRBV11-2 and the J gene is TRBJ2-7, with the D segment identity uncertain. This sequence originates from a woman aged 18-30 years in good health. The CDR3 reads CASRHTVYEQYF. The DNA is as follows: TGTGCCAGCAGACATACCGTCTACGAGCAGTACTTC.